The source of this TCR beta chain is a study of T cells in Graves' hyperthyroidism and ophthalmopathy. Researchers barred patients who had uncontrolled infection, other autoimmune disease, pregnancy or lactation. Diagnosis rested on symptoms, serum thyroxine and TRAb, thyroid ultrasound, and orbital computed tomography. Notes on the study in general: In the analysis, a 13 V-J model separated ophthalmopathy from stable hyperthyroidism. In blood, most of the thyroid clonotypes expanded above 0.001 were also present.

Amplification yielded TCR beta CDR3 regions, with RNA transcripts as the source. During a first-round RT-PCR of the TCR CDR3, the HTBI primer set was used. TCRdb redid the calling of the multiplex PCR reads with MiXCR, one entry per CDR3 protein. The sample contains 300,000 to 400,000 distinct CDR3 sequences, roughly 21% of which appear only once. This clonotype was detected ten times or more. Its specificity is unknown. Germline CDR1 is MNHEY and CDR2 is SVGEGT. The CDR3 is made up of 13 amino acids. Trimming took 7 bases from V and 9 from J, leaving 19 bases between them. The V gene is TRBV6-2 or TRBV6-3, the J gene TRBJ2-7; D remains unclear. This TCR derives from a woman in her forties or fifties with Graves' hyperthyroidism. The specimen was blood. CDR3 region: CASTSGSSRRQYF. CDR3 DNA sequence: TGTGCCAGCACCTCGGGCAGCTCAAGGAGGCAGTACTTC.